This T cell receptor beta chain comes out of a study of blood T cell repertoires in COVID-19. Background on the study: Italy, Spain and the United States were the sources of the convalescent and acute COVID-19 samples. The cDNA or gDNA used as material had been derived from T cells, B-cell-depleted T cells, or PBMCs.

CDR1 and CDR2 (germline): MDHEN, SYDVKM. Trimming at V came to 8 bases and at J to 3 bases, leaving 9 bases not matched to a gene. The CDR3 has 14 residues. Cohorts were assigned according to the clinical history that participants reported. Per the original data handling: Scientists estimated how many nucleated cells there were by amplifying reference gene primers. Assay used: immunoSEQ multiplex PCR; TCRdb lists only in-frame clones, some missing. That table is the source of V, J and clone size, and D and trimming were worked out from the DNA. Found here are 350,000 to 400,000 clones, about 90% of them singletons; the top ten hold around 3%.

Sequenced input: PBMCs or T cells enriched from blood (not recorded which). The TCR was taken from a woman aged 30 to 39 who had recovered from COVID-19. This chain uses TRBV28 with TRBJ2-5; 7 nucleotides align to TRBD2. CDR3: CASGERREEETQYF. DNA of the CDR3: TGTGCCAGCGGAGAACGCCGGGAGGAAGAGACCCAGTACTTC.